Listed below are T cell receptor beta chains from one sample, sequenced in a study of stem cell transplantation in POMP-related autoinflammatory disease. TCRdb keeps only in-frame clones here, not all; method: immunoSEQ multiplex PCR. The sample has some 68,000 clones, roughly 91% seen once. The sequencing used CD4+ T cells from PBMCs, collected after stem cell transplantation. These TCRs come from a human patient with POMP-related autoinflammation and immune dysregulation (PRAID). The T cells may partly be graft donor cells. The CDR3 runs from the conserved cysteine through the conserved F or W. D genes are given only for firm matches. Not all rows give a size; the values are once, few, many and, for expanded clones, a class.

abundance	d_gene	v_gene	j_gene	CDR3aa	CDR3nt
.	TRBD1	TRBV5-4	TRBJ2-4	CASSLGDRKNIQYF	TGTGCCAGCAGCTTGGGGGACAGAAAAAACATTCAGTACTTC
.	TRBD1	TRBV7-9	TRBJ1-1	CASSLTRVLRQGGNTEAFF	TGTGCCAGCAGCTTAACCCGAGTCCTTCGACAGGGTGGGAACACTGAAGCTTTCTTT
.	.	TRBV7-9	TRBJ1-3	CASSLKGPGNTIYF	TGTGCCAGCAGCTTAAAGGGGCCTGGAAACACCATATATTTT
.	TRBD1	TRBV30	TRBJ2-2	CAWRAGTGVRTGELFF	TGTGCCTGGAGGGCGGGGACAGGGGTTCGGACCGGGGAGCTGTTTTTT
few	TRBD1	TRBV14	TRBJ1-2	CASSQKTGDHRGYTF	TGTGCCAGCAGCCAGAAAACAGGGGACCATCGTGGCTACACCTTC
.	.	TRBV5-6	TRBJ2-1	CASSLAGAPSYNEQFF	TGTGCCAGCAGCCTGGCGGGGGCACCCTCCTACAATGAGCAGTTCTTC
.	.	TRBV3-1/TRBV3-2	TRBJ1-5	CASSQGKGTLGNQPQHF	TGTGCCAGCAGCCAAGGGAAGGGGACGTTGGGCAATCAGCCCCAGCATTTT
.	.	TRBV3-1/TRBV3-2	TRBJ2-2	CASSQRLVGLKNTGELFF	TGTGCCAGCAGCCAACGTCTTGTGGGACTGAAGAACACCGGGGAGCTGTTTTTT
.	.	TRBV5-8	TRBJ2-5	CASSAPLGGKETQYF	TGTGCCAGCAGCGCCCCCTTAGGGGGTAAAGAGACCCAGTACTTC
.	.	TRBV7-9	TRBJ2-1	CASSLAGVAGEQFF	TGTGCCAGCAGCTTAGCGGGGGTGGCGGGTGAGCAGTTCTTC
.	.	TRBV19	TRBJ1-4	CASSIGGGVRSF	TGTGCCAGTAGTATAGGAGGGGGAGTTCGGAGCTTT
once	.	TRBV10-3	TRBJ1-1	CAISESKGDEAFF	TGTGCCATCAGTGAGTCGAAGGGGGATGAAGCTTTCTTT
.	.	TRBV19	TRBJ2-2	CASSLVGGELFF	TGTGCCAGTAGTCTAGTCGGCGGGGAGCTGTTTTTT
.	.	TRBV3-1/TRBV3-2	TRBJ1-2	CASSQDWKGELDYGYTF	TGTGCCAGCAGCCAAGATTGGAAAGGGGAACTTGACTATGGCTACACCTTC
once	TRBD1	TRBV6-5	TRBJ2-1	CASSRTGPYNEQFF	TGTGCCAGCAGTAGGACAGGTCCTTACAATGAGCAGTTCTTC
.	.	TRBV29-1	TRBJ1-3	CSPVDRSGNTIYF	TGCAGCCCGGTGGACCGCTCTGGAAACACCATATATTTT
.	.	TRBV7-9	TRBJ1-4	CASSSATRPGEGEKLFF	TGTGCCAGCAGCTCAGCAACCAGACCCGGGGAGGGTGAAAAACTGTTTTTT
once	.	TRBV10-3	TRBJ1-2	CAIRDTGTGYGYTF	TGTGCCATCAGAGATACCGGGACGGGCTATGGCTACACCTTC
once	.	TRBV2	TRBJ2-7	CASSGGYEQYF	TGTGCCAGCAGCGGGGGCTACGAGCAGTACTTC
.	.	TRBV4-2	TRBJ1-5	CASSQDPGLPQHF	TGTGCCAGCAGCCAAGATCCGGGGTTGCCCCAGCATTTT
.	TRBD1	TRBV4-1	TRBJ1-1	CASSQETGGRTPF	TGCGCCAGCAGCCAAGAAACAGGGGGCCGAACTCCGTTT
.	TRBD1	TRBV6-5	TRBJ2-3	CASSFRGGMGTDTQYF	TGTGCCAGCAGTTTCAGAGGGGGCATGGGCACAGATACGCAGTATTTT
.	.	TRBV29-1	TRBJ2-2	CSVEVQDTNTGELFF	TGCAGCGTTGAAGTGCAGGATACGAACACCGGGGAGCTGTTTTTT
.	TRBD2	TRBV7-9	TRBJ2-1	CASSLGLAPSYNEQFF	TGTGCCAGCAGCTTAGGACTAGCGCCATCCTACAATGAGCAGTTCTTC
.	.	TRBV5-1	TRBJ1-1	CASSLDTNTEAFF	TGCGCCAGCAGCTTAGACACGAACACTGAAGCTTTCTTT
.	.	TRBV6-1	TRBJ1-5	CASSEGGTGNRPQHF	TGTGCCAGCAGTGAGGGGGGGACGGGCAACCGTCCCCAGCATTTT
.	.	TRBV3-1/TRBV3-2	TRBJ2-7	CASSQAPLRRITYEQYF	TGTGCCAGCAGCCAAGCCCCCCTCCGACGGATAACCTACGAGCAGTACTTC
.	TRBD1	TRBV5-1	TRBJ2-5	CASAVTGAQTQYF	TGCGCCAGCGCAGTGACAGGGGCACAGACCCAGTACTTC
.	TRBD2	TRBV24-1	TRBJ2-1	CATSDSSGRKYEQFF	TGTGCCACCAGTGATTCAAGCGGGAGGAAATATGAGCAGTTCTTC
.	TRBD2	TRBV5-1	TRBJ2-1	CASSPLRRTAGTSGSYNEQFF	TGCGCCAGCAGCCCACTTAGGCGGACAGCCGGGACTAGCGGCTCCTACAATGAGCAGTTCTTC
.	TRBD1	TRBV28	TRBJ1-1	CASNVPGQGGTEAFF	TGTGCCAGCAACGTCCCGGGACAGGGAGGGACTGAAGCTTTCTTT
.	.	TRBV24-1	TRBJ2-1	CATSAGLNEQFF	TGTGCCACCAGTGCAGGGTTAAATGAGCAGTTCTTC
.	.	TRBV19	TRBJ1-4	CASSIAEKLFF	TGTGCCAGTAGTATAGCAGAAAAACTGTTTTTT
.	.	TRBV29-1	TRBJ1-1	CSVQRLNTEAFF	TGCAGCGTTCAACGACTGAACACTGAAGCTTTCTTT
few	.	TRBV19	TRBJ2-7	CATSADISYEQYF	TGTGCCACCTCAGCGGACATTTCCTACGAGCAGTACTTC
once	.	TRBV29-1	TRBJ1-4	CSVVWGGDEKLFF	TGCAGCGTTGTATGGGGGGGGGATGAAAAACTGTTTTTT